This section outlines one T cell receptor beta chain sequence together with its context. Its antigen is unidentified. Per the germline V gene, CDR1 is DFQATT and CDR2 is SNEGSKA (reference sequence). The CDR3 has 11 amino acids. This sample stems from a study of memory B cells and T cells in multiple sclerosis. CFSE-dim autoproliferating and CFSE-high non-proliferating T cells from unstimulated culture were sequenced separately. Cultures began with 5x10^7 CFSE-labeled PBMCs, unstimulated for 6 to 7 days, with replicate wells pooled. The assay was immunoSEQ multiplex PCR, and TCRdb's table has in-frame clones only and misses some. The table records under 50,000 clones, over 70% of them present only once.

Specimen: PBMCs from blood kept in culture. J is TRBJ1-1 and V is TRBV20-1; possible D gene TRBD1, 5 bases. The TCR sequence derives from a human donor with multiple sclerosis. CDR3 sequence: CIRRGDTEAFF. The CDR3 DNA sequence: TGCATCCGCCGGGGGGACACTGAAGCTTTCTTT.